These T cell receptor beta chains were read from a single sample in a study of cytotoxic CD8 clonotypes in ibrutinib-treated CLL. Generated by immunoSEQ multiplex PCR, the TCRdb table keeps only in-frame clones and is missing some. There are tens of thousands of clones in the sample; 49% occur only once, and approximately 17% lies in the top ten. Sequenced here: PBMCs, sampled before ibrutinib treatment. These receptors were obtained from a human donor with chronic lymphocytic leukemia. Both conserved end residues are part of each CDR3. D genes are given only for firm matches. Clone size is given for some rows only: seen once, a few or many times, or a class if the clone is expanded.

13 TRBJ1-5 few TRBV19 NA TGTGCCAGTAGGAATCGGCAGGATCAGCCCCAGCATTTT CASRNRQDQPQHF
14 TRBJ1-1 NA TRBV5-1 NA TGCGCCAGCAGCTTGGGACAGGTGAACACTGAAGCTTTCTTT CASSLGQVNTEAFF
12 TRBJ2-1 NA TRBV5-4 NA TGTGCCAGCAGCTCCACGGAGGGTGAGCAGTTCTTC CASSSTEGEQFF
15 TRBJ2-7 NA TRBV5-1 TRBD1 TGCGCCAGCAGCTTCGACAGGGGGCCAGGGGACGAGCAGTACTTC CASSFDRGPGDEQYF
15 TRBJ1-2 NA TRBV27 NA TGTGCCAGCAGTCCCACCCTTGGGAACCACTATGGCTACACCTTC CASSPTLGNHYGYTF
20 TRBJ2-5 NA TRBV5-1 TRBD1 TGCGCCAGCAGCTTCGGAACCGGACAGGGGCAGAGAGGGAGTAAAGAGACCCAGTACTTC CASSFGTGQGQRGSKETQYF
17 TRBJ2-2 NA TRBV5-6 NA TGTGCCAGCAGCGCATTAGAGGTATCGGCACTCACCGGGGAGCTGTTTTTT CASSALEVSALTGELFF
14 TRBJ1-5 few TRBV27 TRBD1 TGTGCCAGCATGAAAACAGGGGGCCCTGGGCCCCAGCATTTT CASMKTGGPGPQHF
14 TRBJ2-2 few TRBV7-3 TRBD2 TGTGCCAGCAGCTGGGGACTACAAACCGGGGAGCTGTTTTTT CASSWGLQTGELFF
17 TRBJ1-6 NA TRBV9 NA TGTGCCAGCAGCGTAGACATCGGGGGTAGCTATAATTCACCCCTCCACTTT CASSVDIGGSYNSPLHF
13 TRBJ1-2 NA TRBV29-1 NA TGCAGCGTGGAGAGGTCTTACGGGAGTGGCTACACCTTC CSVERSYGSGYTF
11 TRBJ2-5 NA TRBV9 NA TGTGCCAGCGGGGAGTCGGAGACCCAGTACTTC CASGESETQYF
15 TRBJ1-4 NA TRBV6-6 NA TGTGCCACCACTCCGCGAGAGACAACTAATGAAAAACTGTTTTTT CATTPRETTNEKLFF
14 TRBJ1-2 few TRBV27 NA TGTGCCAGCAGCTTATCATCCCGGTTCTATGGCTACACCTTC CASSLSSRFYGYTF
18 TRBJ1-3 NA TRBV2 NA TGTGCCAGCACGAGGGGCGTCGGTTCAGGATTCTCTGGAAACACCATATATTTT CASTRGVGSGFSGNTIYF
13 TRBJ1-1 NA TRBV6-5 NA TGTGCCAGCAGTGAAACATATAACACTGAAGCTTTCTTT CASSETYNTEAFF
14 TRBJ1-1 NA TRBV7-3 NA TGTGCCAGCAGCTTAGGGAGCCAGGGGTTTGAAGCTTTCTTT CASSLGSQGFEAFF
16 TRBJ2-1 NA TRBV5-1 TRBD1 TGCGCCAGCAGCTCCCCCGCCGGGACAGACTACAATGAGCAGTTCTTC CASSSPAGTDYNEQFF
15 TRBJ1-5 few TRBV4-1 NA TGCGCCAGCAGCCAAACTCCGGGCAACAATCAGCCCCAGCATTTT CASSQTPGNNQPQHF
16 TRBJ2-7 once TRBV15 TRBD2 TGTGCCACCAGCAGTGGGACCGGGACTAGTCGTCCCGAGCAGTACTTC CATSSGTGTSRPEQYF
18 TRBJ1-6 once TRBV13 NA TGTGCCAGCAGCTTAGCATTACCGACGAGCTCCTATAATTCACCCCTCCACTTT CASSLALPTSSYNSPLHF
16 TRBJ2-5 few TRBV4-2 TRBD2 TGTGCCAGCAGCCCCCTGACTAGCGGGGGCCAAGAGACCCAGTACTTC CASSPLTSGGQETQYF
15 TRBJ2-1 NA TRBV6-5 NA TGTGCCAGCAGTTCTGGAGGGGGCTCCTACAATGAGCAGTTCTTC CASSSGGGSYNEQFF
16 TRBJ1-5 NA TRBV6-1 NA TGTGCCAGCAGTGAAAGCGGCAGGAGTCCGTATCAGCCCCAGCATTTT CASSESGRSPYQPQHF
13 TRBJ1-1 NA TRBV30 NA TGTGCCTGGAGTGTGTCGAGATACACTGAAGCTTTCTTT CAWSVSRYTEAFF
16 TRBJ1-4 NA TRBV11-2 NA TGTGCCAGCAGCTTCCGCCTCGGGACGGATAATGAAAAACTGTTTTTT CASSFRLGTDNEKLFF
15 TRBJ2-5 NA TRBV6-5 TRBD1 TGTGCCAGCAGTCCCCAAGGGGGCGGTTATAAGACCCAGTACTTC CASSPQGGGYKTQYF
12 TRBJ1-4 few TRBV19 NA TGTGCCAGTAGTCTGGGGGCCTCGGACCTGTTTTTT CASSLGASDLFF
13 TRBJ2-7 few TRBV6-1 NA TGTGCCAGCAGCACCAGGGTTTCCGACGAGCAGTACTTC CASSTRVSDEQYF
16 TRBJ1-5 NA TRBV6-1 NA TGTGCCAGCAGTGAAGCGCTTGGGGGCGCGAATCAGCCCCAGCATTTT CASSEALGGANQPQHF
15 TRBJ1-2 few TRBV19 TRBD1 TGTGCCAGTACCGACCCGGGACAGGACGCCGGGGGCTACACCTTC CASTDPGQDAGGYTF
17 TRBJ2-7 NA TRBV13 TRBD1 TGTGCCAGCAGTTCCGGACAGGGGCAGGGTTACGCCTACGAGCAGTACTTC CASSSGQGQGYAYEQYF
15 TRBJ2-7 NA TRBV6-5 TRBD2 TGTGCCAGCGGCCCTTGGGCGGGGGTCGGCGACGAGCAGTACTTC CASGPWAGVGDEQYF
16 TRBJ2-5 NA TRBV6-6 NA TGTGCCAGCAGTCCTACAGGCGGACACGCCCAAGAGACCCAGTACTTC CASSPTGGHAQETQYF
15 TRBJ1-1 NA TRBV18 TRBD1 TGTGCCAGCTCTCCGGGACAGGGATTGAACACTGAAGCTTTCTTT CASSPGQGLNTEAFF
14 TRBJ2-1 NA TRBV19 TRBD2 TGTGCCAGTAGGAAGAGCGGGAACTACAATGAGCAGTTCTTC CASRKSGNYNEQFF
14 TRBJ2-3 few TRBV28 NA TGTGCCCTTGGGGGGCGCGCCAGCACAGATACGCAGTATTTT CALGGRASTDTQYF
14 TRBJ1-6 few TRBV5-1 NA TGCGCCAGCAGCTTGGAGGGGAATAATTCACCCCTCCACTTT CASSLEGNNSPLHF
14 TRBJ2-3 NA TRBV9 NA TGTGCCAGCAGCCTCCTCGATACCTCTCCGACGCAGTATTTT CASSLLDTSPTQYF
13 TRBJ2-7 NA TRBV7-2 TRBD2 TGTGCCAGCAGCTTAGGACTAGCGTACGAGCAGTACTTC CASSLGLAYEQYF
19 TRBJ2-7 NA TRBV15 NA TGTGCCACCAGCAGAGATCCCCCCGACCGAGGAGTTGCCTCCTACGAGCAGTACTTC CATSRDPPDRGVASYEQYF
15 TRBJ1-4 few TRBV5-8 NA TGTGCCAGCAGCACAGGGACTTTAGGAGATGAAAAACTGTTTTTT CASSTGTLGDEKLFF